This paragraph reports one T cell receptor (beta chain). Its antigen is not identified. The CDR3 runs 18 residues. Per germline, CDR1 SGHTA and CDR2 FQGTGA. J gave up 6 bases and V 0 bases, and 14 bases lay outside the gene matches. The sample originates from a study of cytomegalovirus exposure and HLA in healthy donors. In the study overall: An early release of data contained about 85 million unique TCRs, which came from HLA-typed donors.

The PCR used 60 Vbeta and 13 Jbeta primers. Here immunoSEQ multiplex PCR was the method, and the copy in TCRdb shows in-frame clones only, minus some. The table shows 150,000 to 200,000 clones, with around four fifths occurring only once. Study-level findings and limits: Analyzed later, association rates of TCRs varied across HLA loci, with DRB1 most and HLA-C fewest. There were reportedly fewer N-insertions in an Asian-associated ancestry cluster than the approximately 670-donor mean, in a later analysis. In a later analysis, TCR beta V- and J-gene trimming showed a link to a missense DCLRE1C variant.

This receptor was identified in a man younger than 35 in good health and CMV-seronegative. The sequenced sample consisted of PBMCs. This chain uses TRBV7-3 with TRBJ2-3, with 8 positions matching TRBD2. CDR3 nucleotides: TGTGCCAGCAGCTTAACGGCCGCCCTATCCGGGAGGGTGGATACGCAGTATTTT. This encodes CASSLTAALSGRVDTQYF.